This TCR beta chain was profiled in a study of blood T cell repertoires in COVID-19. This clone has more than one count but fewer than ten. V was clipped by 11 bases and J by 4 bases, with 20 bases between them. The V gene's germline CDR1 is MNHEY and CDR2 SVGAGI. The CDR3 consists of 14 residues. The table came from immunoSEQ multiplex PCR; TCRdb's copy has only in-frame clones and leaves some out. The sample holds about 130,000 clones, 70% to 80% seen once. The specimen sequenced was peripheral blood. The source is a human donor in a cohort sampled during active COVID-19. This chain links TRBV6-5 with TRBJ1-1, with a tentative D call TRBD1 (6 bases). The CDR3 region has the DNA TGTGCCGTCGTAGTGGGGGCGGGTGGCACTGAAGCTTTCTTT. It encodes CAVVVGAGGTEAFF.